These T cell receptor beta chains were read from a single sample in a study of cytomegalovirus exposure and HLA in healthy donors. Method: immunoSEQ multiplex PCR; TCRdb's copy keeps in-frame clones and lacks some. The repertoire includes 90,000 to 120,000 clones, around 73% of them detected once, and 6.5% to 8.5% sits in the top ten. Input material: PBMCs. These receptors were collected from a man aged 30 to 45 in good health and CMV-seronegative. Both conserved end residues are part of each CDR3. D genes are given only for firm matches. The listing skips clone size in some rows; elsewhere it reads once, few, many or a size class.

J,size,D,V,DNA,CDR3
TRBJ2-7,once,NA,TRBV1,TGCACCAGCAGCCAAGCCTCCGGTGGGCCCTACGAGCAGTACTTC,CTSSQASGGPYEQYF
TRBJ2-5,NA,TRBD2,TRBV7-9,TGTGCCAGCAGCCCGAGGACTAGCGGGAGTCAAGAGACCCAGTACTTC,CASSPRTSGSQETQYF
TRBJ2-3,NA,TRBD2,TRBV4-1,TGCGCCAGCAGCCCCGGACTAGCGGGAGGCACAGATACGCAGTATTTT,CASSPGLAGGTDTQYF
TRBJ1-3,NA,TRBD1,TRBV7-3,TGTGCCAGCAGCCCGATTACAGGGGGCTGGGAAAACACCATATATTTT,CASSPITGGWENTIYF
TRBJ2-3,few,TRBD2,TRBV9,TGTGCCAGCAGCGTAGCGGGGGGGCCAGATACGCAGTATTTT,CASSVAGGPDTQYF
TRBJ2-5,NA,NA,TRBV9,TGTGCCAGCAGCGGTCTCCAAGAGACCCAGTACTTC,CASSGLQETQYF
TRBJ2-7,NA,NA,TRBV28,TGTGCCAGCAGTTCAGCTGACAGTTGCTGGTTC,CASSSADSCWF
TRBJ2-2,NA,NA,TRBV4-2,TGTGCCAGCAGCCAAGCAGCCGGGGTCACCGGGGAGCTGTTTTTT,CASSQAAGVTGELFF
TRBJ2-5,NA,TRBD2,TRBV7-2,TGTGCCAGCAGCTCAGCGGGGGGGCTTGAGACCCAGTACTTC,CASSSAGGLETQYF
TRBJ2-1,NA,TRBD2,TRBV29-1,TGCAGCGTTTTAGCGGGGTCAGGCTCCTACAATGAGCAGTTCTTC,CSVLAGSGSYNEQFF
TRBJ1-5,NA,TRBD1,TRBV6-1,TGTGCCAGCGATGGACAGGGTCTGAATCAGCCCCAGCATTTT,CASDGQGLNQPQHF
TRBJ2-1,NA,NA,TRBV21-1,TGTGCCAGCAGCAAAAGGCACAGGACAGGGAGATATTCGGTGGAGGACAATGAGCAGTTCTTC,CASSKRHRTGRYSVEDNEQFF
TRBJ2-3,NA,TRBD2,TRBV5-1,TGCGCCAGCAGCTTTGGCGGGAGTAGGGGAGATACGCAGTATTTT,CASSFGGSRGDTQYF
TRBJ1-6,few,TRBD1,TRBV7-9,TGTGCCAGCAGCCCCGGGACAGACAATTCACCCCTCCACTTT,CASSPGTDNSPLHF
TRBJ2-5,NA,NA,TRBV6-1,TGTGCCAGCAGTGAAGCGAGGTACAGGGAAGAGACCCAGTACTTC,CASSEARYREETQYF
TRBJ2-1,NA,TRBD2,TRBV5-6,TGTGCCAGCAGCCCAGCGACTAGCGGCCTCTACAATGAGCAGTTCTTC,CASSPATSGLYNEQFF
TRBJ1-2,once,NA,TRBV30,TGTGCCTGCCTTCCTAATACGGGGGTGATCTCTGGCTACACCTTC,CACLPNTGVISGYTF
TRBJ2-2,NA,TRBD1,TRBV9,TGTGCCAGCAGCGCCCGGGACAGATCCTTAGGGGTGGTGATGGGGGAGCTGTTTTTT,CASSARDRSLGVVMGELFF
TRBJ2-6,NA,TRBD1,TRBV5-1,TGCGCCAGCAGCTTGGTTCAGGGGGCGAGCTCTGGGGCCAACGTCCTGACTTTC,CASSLVQGASSGANVLTF
TRBJ1-6,NA,NA,TRBV6-1,TGTGCCAGCTCTATGAGGGCGGGGGTGGGGTCACCCCTCCACTTT,CASSMRAGVGSPLHF
TRBJ2-4,NA,TRBD2,TRBV28,TGTGCCAGCAGCCGGACTAGCGGGAGTCAGTACTTC,CASSRTSGSQYF
TRBJ1-5,NA,NA,TRBV27,TGTGCCAGCAGTTTATTTGGCCCTAGCAATCAGCCCCAGCATTTT,CASSLFGPSNQPQHF
TRBJ2-5,NA,NA,TRBV2,TGTGCCAGTTTTCCGGGAGCCGGGACCCAGTACTTC,CASFPGAGTQYF
TRBJ2-7,NA,TRBD2,TRBV19,TGTGCCAGTAGCACGGGGGGCTCCTACGAGCAGTACTTC,CASSTGGSYEQYF
TRBJ1-4,NA,TRBD1,TRBV5-1,TGCGCCAGCAGCCAGACAGGGGTGGGGACAACTAATGAAAAACTGTTTTTT,CASSQTGVGTTNEKLFF
TRBJ2-2,NA,NA,TRBV6-6,TGTGCCAGCAGTTACCTTTCAGTCCCTAACACCGGGGAGCTGTTTTTT,CASSYLSVPNTGELFF
TRBJ2-7,NA,NA,TRBV30,TGTGCCTGGAGAGAAGGAGTCTACGAGCAGTACTTC,CAWREGVYEQYF
TRBJ2-2,few,TRBD2,TRBV2,TGTGCCAGCAGGGGTACGGGGGGGAACACCGGGGAGCTGTTTTTT,CASRGTGGNTGELFF
TRBJ2-1,NA,TRBD1,TRBV5-1,TGCGCCAGCAGCTTGGACGGACAGGGGTTCACCTACAATGAGCAGTTCTTC,CASSLDGQGFTYNEQFF
TRBJ2-2,NA,NA,TRBV5-1,TGCGCCAGCAGCTCACAGGGCACCGGGGAGCTGTTTTTT,CASSSQGTGELFF
TRBJ2-7,NA,NA,TRBV9,TGTGCCAGCAGCGAAAGGGGGGGAGAATACTACGAGCAGTACTTC,CASSERGGEYYEQYF